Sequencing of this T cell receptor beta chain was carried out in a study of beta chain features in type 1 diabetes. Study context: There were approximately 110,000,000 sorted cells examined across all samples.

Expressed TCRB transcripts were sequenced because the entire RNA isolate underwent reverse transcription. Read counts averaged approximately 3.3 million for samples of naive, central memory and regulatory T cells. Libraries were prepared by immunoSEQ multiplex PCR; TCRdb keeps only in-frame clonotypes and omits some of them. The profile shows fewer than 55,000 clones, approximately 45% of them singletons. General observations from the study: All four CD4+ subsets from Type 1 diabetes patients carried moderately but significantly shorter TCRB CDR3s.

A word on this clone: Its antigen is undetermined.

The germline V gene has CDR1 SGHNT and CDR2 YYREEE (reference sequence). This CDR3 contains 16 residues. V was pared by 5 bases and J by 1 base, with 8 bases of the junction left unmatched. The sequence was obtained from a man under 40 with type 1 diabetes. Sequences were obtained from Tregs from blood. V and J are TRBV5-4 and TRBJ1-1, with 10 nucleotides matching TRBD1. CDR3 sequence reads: CASRRQGAVGNTEAFF. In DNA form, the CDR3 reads TGTGCCAGCAGGAGACAGGGGGCGGTGGGGAACACTGAAGCTTTCTTT.